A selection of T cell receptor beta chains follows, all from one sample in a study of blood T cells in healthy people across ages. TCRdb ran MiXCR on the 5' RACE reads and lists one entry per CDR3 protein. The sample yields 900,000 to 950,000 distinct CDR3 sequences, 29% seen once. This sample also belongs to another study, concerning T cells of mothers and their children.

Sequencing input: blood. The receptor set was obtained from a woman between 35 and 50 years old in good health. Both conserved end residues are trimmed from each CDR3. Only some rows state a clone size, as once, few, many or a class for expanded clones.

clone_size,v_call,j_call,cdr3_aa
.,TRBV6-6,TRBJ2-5,ASSRDLGSSETQY
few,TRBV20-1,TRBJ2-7,SARGDVTYEQY
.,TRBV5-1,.,ASSVPGTGGVLKSLEQY
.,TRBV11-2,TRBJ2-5,AGSKGVGAGSRPGETQY
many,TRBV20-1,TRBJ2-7,SARDRDPYEQY
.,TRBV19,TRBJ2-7,ASSIAETYEQY
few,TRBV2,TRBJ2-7,ASSEGWIAGTQQY
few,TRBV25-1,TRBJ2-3,ASGVTDTQY
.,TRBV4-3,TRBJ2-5,ASSQGRFPPLAIRGTQY
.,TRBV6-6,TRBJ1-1,ASSYRTGWGNTEAF
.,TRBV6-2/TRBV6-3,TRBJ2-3,ASSYQTDSQY
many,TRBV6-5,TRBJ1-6,ASSRGRYNSPLH
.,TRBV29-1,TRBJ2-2,SVRGPPTGELF
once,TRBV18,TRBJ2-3,ASSLTTGRSTDTQY
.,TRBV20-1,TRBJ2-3,SASDRGDADTQY
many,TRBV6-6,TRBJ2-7,ATRQGDYEQY
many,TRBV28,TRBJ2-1,ASSSLLAAISYNEQF
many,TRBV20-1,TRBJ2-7,SARAGSGAPGEQY
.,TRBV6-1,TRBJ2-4,ASSVSGAIKNIQY